Sequencing of this TCR beta chain was carried out in a study of CD8+CD57+ T cells in acquired aplastic anemia. Study-wide results and caveats: Patients and controls had CD8+ Simpson's diversity values that were not significantly distinct.

The template for TCR beta VDJ and CDR3 sequence profiling was genomic DNA. TCRdb recomputed calls from the reads with MiXCR, one row per CDR3 protein. The profile shows some 220,000 distinct CDR3 sequences, 30% to 40% of them singletons. In this sample, this clonotype turned up a few times. The antigen remains undetermined. The CDR3 covers 16 residues. Germline V CDR1 and CDR2: SGHAT, FQNNGV. Trimming removed 3 bases from V and 3 bases from J, with 14 bases in between. This rearrangement joins TRBV11-2 to TRBJ2-2, with D unclear. The sequence came from a human donor in good health, serving as a control. Sequences were obtained from sorted CD4+, CD8+, or CD8+CD57+ T cells (not recorded which) from PBMCs. As DNA, the CDR3 is TGTGCCAGCAGCTTTGTATTCCCGATAGACACCGGGGAGCTGTTTTTT. The encoded protein is CASSFVFPIDTGELFF.